This T cell receptor beta chain was sequenced for a study of CD8+ T cells in alopecia areata. General study findings and limits: Resident alphabeta T cells of normal skin are also sequenced in scalp samples.

cDNA prepared by RNA extraction and subsequent reverse transcription served as the template for sequencing. TCRdb's table, derived via immunoSEQ multiplex PCR, lists solely in-frame clones and lacks some. The sample includes about 190,000 clones, 50% to 60% of them seen just once. Looked up from germline, CDR1 is ENHRY and CDR2 is SYGVKD. The V gene lost 6 bases and the J gene lost 3 bases, with 6 bases spanning the gap. This CDR3 contains 12 residues. Concerning this clone itself: The target antigen is unknown.

As to treatment: oral pan-JAK inhibitor, 5-10 mg twice daily. The chain employs TRBV10-3 and TRBJ1-5; D remains ambiguous. The sample was CD4+ T cells sorted from blood, taken at week 4, from a patient treated with tofacitinib. The sequence was collected from a human donor with alopecia areata. As DNA, the CDR3 is TGTGCCATCAGCAGCTCCAATCAGCCCCAGCATTTT. This gives the protein CAISSSNQPQHF.